Listed here are 21 T cell receptor beta chains from one sample, sequenced in a study of shared clonotypes between healthy human individuals. Repertoires were generated with immunoSEQ multiplex PCR, while TCRdb's copy carries only in-frame clones and drops some. The sample lists some 800,000 clones, more than 85% occurring once. The naive CD8 population came from CD45RO-negative cells selected for CCR7, without terminally differentiated effector memory CD45RA+ cells. Sequenced: naive CD8+ T cells sorted from blood. The receptors come from a man in his thirties or forties in good health.

J is TRBJ2-1 and V is TRBV4-3; TRBD2 aligns across 10 bases. This CDR3 spans 15 amino acids. J gave up 5 bases and V 3 bases, and 4 bases lay outside the gene matches. From germline, CDR1 is LGHNA and CDR2 YSLEER. As DNA, the CDR3 is TGCGCCAGCAGCCACGGACTAGCGGCCAACAATGAGCAGTTCTTC. Encoded protein: CASSHGLAANNEQFF.

The rearrangement joins TRBV7-9 to TRBJ2-7; D is unclear. Germline V gives CDR1 SEHNR, CDR2 FQNEAQ (reference sequence). Trimming cost V 3 bases and J 3 bases, with 6 bases left between them. This CDR3 spans 12 amino acids. Written as DNA, the CDR3 is TGTGCCAGCAGCTTTGAGGACTACGAGCAGTACTTC. Translation: CASSFEDYEQYF.

The rearrangement links TRBV14 to TRBJ2-2; possibly TRBD2 for D (6 bases). Trimming cost V 1 base and J 3 bases, with 12 bases left between them. In germline, CDR1 is SGHDN, CDR2 FVKESK. The CDR3 extends over 16 amino acids. The CDR3 here is CASSQGGDLDTGELFF. The CDR3 coding sequence is TGTGCCAGCAGCCAAGGCGGGGATCTGGACACCGGGGAGCTGTTTTTT. The full variable domain, in which reference TRBV14 and TRBJ2-2 provide the parts outside the CDR3, is EAGVTQFPSHSVIEKGQTVTLRCDPISGHDNLYWYRRVMGKEIKFLLHFVKESKQDESGMPNNRFLAERTGGTYSTLKVQPAELEDSGVYFCASSQGGDLDTGELFFGEGSRLTVL.

This rearrangement joins TRBV13 to TRBJ2-7; D is possibly TRBD2 (5 bases). This CDR3 has 12 residues. CDR1 and CDR2 from the germline V gene are PRHDT and FYEKMQ (reference sequence). Deletions cut 5 bases from V and 5 bases from J, with 10 bases between. The CDR3 loop reads CASSERNNEQYF. In DNA, the CDR3 is TGTGCCAGCAGCGAGCGGAATAACGAGCAGTACTTC.

The chain is built from TRBV6-1 and TRBJ1-5, with D uncertain. The CDR3 sequence is 14 residues long. The V gene lost 1 base and the J gene lost 7 bases, with 11 bases spanning the gap. Looked up from germline, CDR1 is MNHNS and CDR2 is SASEGT. The CDR3 DNA is TGTGCCAGCAGTGAAGGGTCCAGCGACCAGCCCCAGCATTTT. This gives the protein CASSEGSSDQPQHF.

The chain's CDR3 is CANAPHRAEQFF. The CDR3 DNA reads as TGTGCCAACGCCCCCCACAGGGCTGAGCAGTTCTTC. This chain joins TRBV2 and TRBJ2-1, with TRBD1 as a possible D gene (6 bases). The CDR3 is 12 residues long. The germline V gene encodes CDR1 SNHLY and CDR2 FYNNEI. V was shortened by 10 bases and J by 9 bases, with 16 bases between the two germline ends.

This clone appeared once. This rearrangement joins TRBV19 to TRBJ2-1; the D is unclear. Germline lookup yields CDR1 LNHDA and CDR2 SQIVND (reference sequence). Trimming shortened V by 0 bases and J by 8 bases, and 8 bases separated the two germline ends. The CDR3 covers 13 residues. The CDR3 protein is CASSIDSSYEQFF. CDR3 DNA sequence: TGTGCCAGTAGTATAGATTCCTCATATGAGCAGTTCTTC.

The chain carries TRBV9 and TRBJ2-7; 9 nucleotides line up with TRBD2. CDR3 length: 16 residues. Germline V CDR1 and CDR2: SGDLS, YYNGEE. V shed 0 bases and J 3 bases; nucleotides not matched to a gene: 7. CDR3 loop: CASSVAPSGINYEQYF. CDR3 DNA sequence: TGTGCCAGCAGCGTAGCTCCTAGCGGGATCAACTACGAGCAGTACTTC.

The rearrangement links TRBV5-6 to TRBJ2-3; TRBD2 matches at 13 bases. Per the germline V gene, CDR1 is SGHDT and CDR2 is YYEEEE. J lost 7 bases, V lost 0 bases, and 2 bases had no gene match. CDR3 length: 15 residues. The CDR3 DNA reads as TGTGCCAGCAGCTTGGGGACTAGCGGGAGAAATACGCAGTATTTT. The encoded protein is CASSLGTSGRNTQYF.

The chain uses TRBV29-1 and TRBJ2-7, with 7 bases lining up with TRBD1. V lost 6 bases, J lost 4 bases, and 9 bases stayed unmatched. Looked up from germline, CDR1 is SQVTM and CDR2 is ANQGSEA. CDR3 size: 13 residues. The CDR3, as DNA: TGCAGCGTGACCTGGACAGGATTGTACGAGCAGTACTTC. It specifies CSVTWTGLYEQYF.

The chain employs TRBV19 and TRBJ1-2; D gene ambiguous. The CDR3 sequence is 13 residues long. V lost 8 bases to trimming and J lost 4 bases, with 14 bases between them. From germline, CDR1 is LNHDA and CDR2 SQIVND (reference sequence). The CDR3 spells CASAAGLGYGYTF. The CDR3 DNA follows: TGTGCCAGTGCTGCTGGGCTCGGCTATGGCTACACCTTC.

The chain couples TRBV7-8 to TRBJ2-2; 9 bases agree with TRBD2. The CDR3 consists of 14 residues. V shed 4 bases and J 6 bases; nucleotides not matched to a gene: 3. CDR1 and CDR2 (germline): SGHVS, FQNEAQ. The CDR3 spells CASSWGLASGELFF. The DNA for the CDR3 is TGTGCCAGCAGCTGGGGACTAGCCTCCGGGGAGCTGTTTTTT.

The rearrangement joins TRBV9 to TRBJ2-5; D is perhaps TRBD2 (5 bases). V was shortened by 3 bases and J by 2 bases, with 8 bases between the two germline ends. The CDR3 length is 13 residues. Germline assignment: CDR1 SGDLS and CDR2 YYNGEE. This CDR3 is CASSGLFQETQYF. The CDR3 region has the DNA TGTGCCAGCAGCGGACTATTTCAAGAGACCCAGTACTTC.

The rearrangement joins TRBV6-5 to TRBJ2-4, with D perhaps matching TRBD1 or TRBD2 (5 bases each). Per the germline V gene, CDR1 is MNHEY and CDR2 is SVGAGI. The CDR3 runs to 15 residues. Trimming took off 0 bases at V and 7 bases at J, with 13 bases between the two ends. Written as DNA, the CDR3 is TGTGCCAGCAGTTACTCTGGGGGTAGGGCCAACATTCAGTACTTC. This encodes CASSYSGGRANIQYF.

The sample holds one count of this clone. The J gene is TRBJ2-7, the V gene TRBV27; the D gene could be TRBD1 or TRBD2 (5 bases each). Trimming left V 4 bases short and J 3 bases short, with 13 bases between. The CDR3 consists of 14 residues. Germline V gene lookup returns CDR1 MNHEY and CDR2 SMNVEV (reference sequence). This CDR3 reads CASSSGAESYEQYF. The DNA of the CDR3 is TGTGCCAGCAGTTCCGGGGCGGAGAGCTACGAGCAGTACTTC.

The rearrangement joins TRBV27 to TRBJ2-3; weak D call: TRBD1 (5 bases). CDR3 size: 15 residues. Trimming pared 2 bases from V and 2 bases from J, leaving 11 bases between. CDR1 MNHEY and CDR2 SMNVEV come from the germline V gene (reference sequence). The CDR3 DNA is TGTGCCAGCAGTTTAGTGGCGACAGACACAGATACGCAGTATTTT. This encodes CASSLVATDTDTQYF.

The rearrangement joins TRBV29-1 to TRBJ2-3; a weak D match, TRBD2 (5 bases). The germline V and J ends were trimmed by 4 bases and 0 bases, with 20 bases remaining between them. Germline loops: CDR1 SQVTM, CDR2 ANQGSEA. CDR3 length: 17 amino acids. Here the CDR3 DNA reads TGCAGCGTTGCGGTAGTTGACTGGGAGCTCAGCACAGATACGCAGTATTTT. Amino acids: CSVAVVDWELSTDTQYF.

The DNA for the CDR3 is TGTGCCAGCAGCCCTCACCGGGGACGTAATTATGATGGCACCTTC. Protein sequence: CASSPHRGRNYDGTF. The chain employs TRBV7-2 and TRBJ1-2; D perhaps matches TRBD1 (5 bases). Per the germline V gene, CDR1 is SGHTA and CDR2 is FQGNSA. Deletions cut 5 bases from V and 13 bases from J, with 26 bases between. The CDR3 runs to 15 residues.

Regarding this clone: The limits of the CDR3 on the DNA are not certain, so only TCRdb's listed CDR3 is given. The chain recombines TRBV5-5 with TRBJ1-4. From its first to its last residue, the CDR3 has 13 amino acids. The germline V gene has CDR1 SGHKS and CDR2 YYEKEE (reference sequence). CDR3 region: CASSTSSGEKLFF.

The rearrangement links TRBV27 to TRBJ1-1, with D maybe TRBD1 (5 bases). CDR1 is MNHEY and CDR2 is SMNVEV in the germline V gene (reference sequence). Trimming took 7 bases from V and 4 from J, leaving 16 bases between them. The length of the CDR3 is 14 residues. The CDR3 loop is CASTLLGGSTEAFF. Written as DNA, the CDR3 is TGTGCCAGCACCTTGCTTGGGGGATCCACTGAAGCTTTCTTT.

The chain combines TRBV5-1 with TRBJ2-1; 10 bases align to TRBD2. Germline V gene data show CDR1 as SGHRS and CDR2 as YFSETQ. The CDR3 covers 17 residues. Trimming took 0 bases from V and 9 from J; bases not matched to a gene: 12. The CDR3 sequence: CASSLDEREGWRAEQFF. In DNA, the CDR3 is TGCGCCAGCAGCTTGGATGAGCGGGAGGGCTGGCGGGCTGAGCAGTTCTTC.